What follows is one T cell receptor beta chain and its context. This sample was taken from a study of cytomegalovirus exposure and HLA in healthy donors. This CDR3 has 14 amino acids. J lost 2 bases, V lost 10 bases, and 8 bases had no gene match. Germline V CDR1 and CDR2: SGHNT, YYREEE (reference sequence). This PCR relied on a set of 60 Vbeta primers and 13 Jbeta primers. Data came from immunoSEQ multiplex PCR; TCRdb stores just in-frame clones and leaves some out. The table includes fewer than 120,000 clones, around 80% detected once. The chain couples TRBV5-4 to TRBJ2-1; 8 bases map to TRBD2. This TCR was recovered from a man under 40 in good health and CMV-seropositive. Input material: PBMCs. CDR3 residues: CAYPGRGAYNEQFF. The CDR3 region has the DNA TGTGCCTACCCGGGGCGGGGGGCCTACAATGAGCAGTTCTTC.